This T cell receptor beta chain came from a study of identifying expanded T cells in peripheral blood. Concerning this clone: Its antigen is currently unknown.

Study-wide points: Variance in clone template counts between approximately two-week samples significantly increased with total template count across all healthy donors. Differentially abundant clones: roughly 1.2 between replicates, around 17 at about 13 days, 18 to 20 at four.

Sequenced by immunoSEQ multiplex PCR; TCRdb stores in-frame clones only, minus some. The table lists around 99,000 clones, about 87% of them singletons. V gave up 2 bases and J gave up 0 bases, with 10 bases separating them. The CDR3 length is 15 residues. Germline CDR1 and CDR2: SGHTA and FQGNSA. No infections or other immune events were documented during collection. The genes are TRBV7-2 and TRBJ1-1, with D unclear. Input material: blood. The receptor was isolated from a person aged 18 to 70 in good health. This CDR3 reads CASSLSVLMNTEAFF. CDR3 nucleotides: TGTGCCAGCAGCTTATCGGTCCTTATGAACACTGAAGCTTTCTTT.